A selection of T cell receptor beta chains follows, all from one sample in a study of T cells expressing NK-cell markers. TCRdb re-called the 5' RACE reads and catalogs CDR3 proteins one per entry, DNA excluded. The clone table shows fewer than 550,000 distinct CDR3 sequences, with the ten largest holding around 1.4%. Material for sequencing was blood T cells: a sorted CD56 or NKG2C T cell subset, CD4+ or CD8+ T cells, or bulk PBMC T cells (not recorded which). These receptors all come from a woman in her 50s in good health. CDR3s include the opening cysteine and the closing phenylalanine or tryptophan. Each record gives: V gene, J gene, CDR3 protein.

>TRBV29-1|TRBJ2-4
CSVAHRLAKNIQYF
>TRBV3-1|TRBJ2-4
CASSPGQLAKNIQYF
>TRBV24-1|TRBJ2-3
CATSGRAAMLSSTDTQYF
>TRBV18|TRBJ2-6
CASAGQFSGANVLTF
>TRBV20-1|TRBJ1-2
CSAVVTGSYGYTF
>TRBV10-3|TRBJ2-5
CAIKNSDVETQYF
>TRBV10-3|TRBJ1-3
CAISGNQVGNTIYF
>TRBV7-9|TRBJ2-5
CASSQTGIQETQYF
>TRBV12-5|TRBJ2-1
CASGLMDGEFF
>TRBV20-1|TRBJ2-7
CSASQTQNSYEQYF
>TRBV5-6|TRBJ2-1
CASSLAGGRPYEQFF
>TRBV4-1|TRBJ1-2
CASSQDQIAGYGYTF
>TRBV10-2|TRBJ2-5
CASSESIQLQETQYF
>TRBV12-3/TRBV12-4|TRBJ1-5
CASSPRAGTQPQHF
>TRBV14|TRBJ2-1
CASSHRQLNVYNEQFF
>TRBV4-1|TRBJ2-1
CASSQPGIVSNEQFF
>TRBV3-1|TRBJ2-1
CASSQGVQAWWSEQFF
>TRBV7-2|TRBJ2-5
CASSLKPGGARTQYF
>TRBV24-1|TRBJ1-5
CATTPKDTRNQPQHF
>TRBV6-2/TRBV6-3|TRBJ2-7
CASSYPGGHQYF